The 8 T cell receptor beta chains listed next were all sequenced from one sample in a study of T-cell reconstitution after alpha-beta-depleted transplantation in children. During its preparation, the TCRbeta library received unique molecular identifiers. MiXCR, applied by TCRdb to the PCR reads, yields one record per CDR3 protein. The sample records 90,000 to 130,000 distinct CDR3 sequences, 10% being singletons. Here the sequenced sample was PBMCs, taken before TCRalphabeta/CD19-depleted stem cell transplant. These receptor sequences come from a boy aged 2 to 10 with acute lymphoblastic leukemia, due to receive a stem cell transplant.

This clonotype came up a few times. The V call is TRBV24-1, the J call TRBJ2-5; the D gene is possibly TRBD2 (5 bases). Germline-derived CDR1 and CDR2 are KGHDR and SFDVKD. With 8 bases removed from V and 4 bases from J, the gap between germline ends came to 13 bases. The CDR3 has 13 amino acids. The CDR3 sequence: CATNSGLAETQYF. DNA for the CDR3: TGTGCCACCAACAGCGGTCTGGCAGAGACCCAGTACTTC.

This clonotype was picked up a small number of times. V is TRBV14 and J is TRBJ2-1; no firm D call. Germline V lookup: CDR1 SGHDN, CDR2 FVKESK. The CDR3 runs to 14 residues. The V end lost 0 bases, the J end lost 15 bases, and 18 bases lay between the germline ends. CDR3 DNA: TGTGCCAGCAGCCAAGATATGGGGATATTTCATAGGTTCTTC. Its protein is CASSQDMGIFHRFF. Supplemented by reference TRBV14 and TRBJ2-1, the full variable domain reads EAGVTQFPSHSVIEKGQTVTLRCDPISGHDNLYWYRRVMGKEIKFLLHFVKESKQDESGMPNNRFLAERTGGTYSTLKVQPAELEDSGVYFCASSQDMGIFHRFFGPGTRLTVL.

This clonotype was observed a few times. The chain couples TRBV20-1 to TRBJ1-6; D is unresolved. V was clipped by 0 bases and J by 7 bases, with 13 bases between them. Germline V CDR1 and CDR2: DFQATT, SNEGSKA (reference sequence). The CDR3 covers 15 residues. CDR3 bases: TGCAGTGCTAGAGAGCTAATGGGTGGGAATTCACCCCTCCACTTT. Amino acids: CSARELMGGNSPLHF.

This clonotype showed up just a few times. The chain recombines TRBV6-1 with TRBJ1-5; D is uncertain. The CDR3 is 16 residues long. CDR1 and CDR2 from the germline V gene are MNHNS and SASEGT. V was pared by 4 bases and J by 0 bases, with 13 bases between. The CDR3 protein is CASSGEVTYSNQPQHF. The CDR3 region has the DNA TGTGCCAGCAGTGGAGAAGTTACTTATAGCAATCAGCCCCAGCATTTT.

This clonotype was picked up a small number of times. This sequence joins TRBV7-9 and TRBJ2-7; 13 bases line up with TRBD2. This CDR3 region has 16 residues. CDR1 and CDR2 from the germline V gene are SEHNR and FQNEAQ (reference sequence). V lost 5 bases and J lost 3; bases outside the gene matches: 7. As DNA, the CDR3 is TGTGCCAGCAGCCCACAGGGACTAGCGGGGTTCTACGAGCAGTACTTC. Protein: CASSPQGLAGFYEQYF. Drawing the rest from reference TRBV7-9 and TRBJ2-7, the complete variable domain is DTGVSQNPRHKITKRGQNVTFRCDPISEHNRLYWYRQTLGQGPEFLTYFQNEAQLEKSRLLSDRFSAERPKGSFSTLEIQRTEQGDSAMYLCASSPQGLAGFYEQYFGPGTRLTVT.

This clonotype was found a few times. This chain's CDR3 is CASSLGLAGKETQYF. For the CDR3, the DNA is TGCGCCAGCAGCTTAGGGCTAGCGGGGAAAGAGACCCAGTACTTC. The rearrangement uses TRBV5-1 and TRBJ2-5, with TRBD2 matching 9 bases. Germline V lookup: CDR1 SGHRS, CDR2 YFSETQ. The CDR3 totals 15 residues. The V gene end was trimmed by 2 bases and the J gene end by 3 bases; junction bases not matched to a gene: 5.

This clonotype occurred many times. J is TRBJ2-1 and V is TRBV3-1; 8 nucleotides align to TRBD2. The CDR3 length is 16 residues. V lost 1 base, J lost 0 bases, and 2 bases stayed unmatched. The V gene's germline CDR1 is LGHDT and CDR2 YNNKEL (reference sequence). The CDR3 DNA reads as TGTGCCAGCAGCCAAGGACTAGCGAGCTCCTACAATGAGCAGTTCTTC. It translates to CASSQGLASSYNEQFF.

The table lists this clonotype with a few counts. V is TRBV14 and J is TRBJ2-3, with 10 bases identical to TRBD1. The CDR3 consists of 16 residues. Unmatched junction bases numbered 6, after V lost 3 bases and J lost 3 bases. CDR1 is SGHDN, CDR2 FVKESK, per germline. The CDR3 region is CASSHGRGQGTDTQYF. The CDR3 DNA is TGTGCCAGCAGCCATGGCAGGGGACAGGGGACAGATACGCAGTATTTT.